This is a list of T cell receptor beta chains from one sample in a study of lymphopenia after photon versus proton radiotherapy. This table comes from immunoSEQ multiplex PCR, and its TCRdb copy is limited to in-frame clones, with some not included. The sample holds approximately 50,000 clones, about 83% seen once. The source was peripheral blood, collected from a patient treated with photon-based radiotherapy. The receptors were sampled from a man aged 45-65 years with gastric cancer. CDR3s leave out the opening cysteine and the closing phenylalanine or tryptophan. The size field is filled for only some rows; it gives once, few, many or a size class.

-,TRBV5-1,ASSLGTGSMYGYT
-,TRBV7-2,ASSLEDHNEQF
-,TRBV11-2,ASSLPGPYTDTQY
-,TRBV5-5,ASSLVGQTYEQY
-,TRBV19,ASSRPSQRNTEAF
-,TRBV10-3,AIGQEGSEKLF
few,TRBV27,ASRGDRVEQY
-,TRBV7-9,ASSPRTGRGEKLF
-,TRBV4-2,ASSPWTGGRANYGYT
-,TRBV10-3,AIRTGQAPGGANVLT
-,TRBV18,ASSPSRGNGYEQY
-,TRBV19,ASSWDRGTETQY
-,TRBV5-4,ASSHRGDSYNEQF
-,TRBV19,ASSPGTATSGANVLT
-,TRBV18,ASSPLAGSYEQY
-,TRBV4-3,ASSQRPEQGMNTEAF
-,TRBV6-1,ASSRDRVTGELF
-,TRBV4-2,ASSQGGNQETQY
-,TRBV28,ASTTSSYNEQF
medium-sized,TRBV4-1,ASSHTALSNEQF
few,TRBV7-9,ASSSLWTGEFEDTQY
-,TRBV5-1,ASSKTSGTLEQF
-,TRBV5-1,ASSLATSGTADTQY
-,TRBV7-2,ASSFTVAGFVGEQF
-,TRBV7-2,ASSLTGGADTQY
-,TRBV6-1,ASTSTDTQY
once,TRBV19,ASSIGLRDGPGQPQH